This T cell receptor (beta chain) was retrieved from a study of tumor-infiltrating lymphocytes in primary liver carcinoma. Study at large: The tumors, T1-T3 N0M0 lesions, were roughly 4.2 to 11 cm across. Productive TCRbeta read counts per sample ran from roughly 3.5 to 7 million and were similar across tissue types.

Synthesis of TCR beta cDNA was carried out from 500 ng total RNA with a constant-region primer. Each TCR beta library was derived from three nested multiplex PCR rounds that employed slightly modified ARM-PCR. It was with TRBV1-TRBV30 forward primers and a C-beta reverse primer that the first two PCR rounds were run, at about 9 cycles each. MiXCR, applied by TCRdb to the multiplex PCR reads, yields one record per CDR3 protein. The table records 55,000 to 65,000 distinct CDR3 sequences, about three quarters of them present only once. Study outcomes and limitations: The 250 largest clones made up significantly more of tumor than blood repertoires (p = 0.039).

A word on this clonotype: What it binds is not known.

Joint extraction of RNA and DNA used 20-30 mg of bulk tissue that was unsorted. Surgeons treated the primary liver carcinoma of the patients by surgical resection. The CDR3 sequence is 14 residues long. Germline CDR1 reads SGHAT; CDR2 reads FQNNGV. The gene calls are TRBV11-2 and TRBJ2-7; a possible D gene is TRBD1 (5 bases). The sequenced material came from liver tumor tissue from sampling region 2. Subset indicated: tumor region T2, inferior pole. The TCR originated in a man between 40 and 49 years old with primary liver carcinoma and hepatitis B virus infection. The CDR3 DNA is TGTGTCAACAGCTCTAACAGGAACTCCTACGAGCAGTACTTC. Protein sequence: CVNSSNRNSYEQYF.